One sample yielded the 12 T cell receptor beta chains listed below, sequenced in a study of regulatory T cells in long-lasting Graves disease. Construction of TCR beta libraries relied on iRepertoire HTBI primers and on Arm-PCR targeting CDR3 regions. Using its own MiXCR run on the multiplex PCR reads, TCRdb lists one record per CDR3 protein. The data contain about 400,000 distinct CDR3 sequences, less than 25% of them singletons. Time point in this sample: persistent/refractory GD, antithyroid drugs over 5 years with positive TRAb. Generation of the TCR library employed RNA extracted from PBMCs. This specimen consisted of peripheral blood mononuclear cells (PBMCs), obtained when the disease was refractory, from a patient treated with antithyroid drugs. These receptors were taken from a female donor with Graves disease.

This clonotype was observed at least ten times. The chain uses TRBV20-1 and TRBJ2-5, with TRBD2 matching 10 bases. This CDR3 spans 13 amino acids. J gave up 5 bases and V 4 bases, and 4 bases lay outside the gene matches. CDR1 is DFQATT and CDR2 is SNEGSKA in the germline V gene (reference sequence). The CDR3 loop is CSANGAGGETQYF. The CDR3 DNA reads TGCAGTGCTAACGGAGCGGGAGGGGAGACCCAGTACTTC.

This clonotype was counted ten times or more. The CDR3 DNA is TGTGCCAGCAAAGAGGGGGGGAACACTGAAGCTTTCTTT. This gives the protein CASKEGGNTEAFF. The chain employs TRBV12-3 or TRBV12-4 and TRBJ1-1; maybe TRBD1 (6 bases). The CDR3 runs to 13 residues. Trimming shortened V by 7 bases and J by 1 base, and 10 bases separated the two germline ends.

The table lists this clonotype with many counts. The rearrangement uses TRBV30 and TRBJ1-2; D is unresolved. Germline assignment: CDR1 GTSNPN and CDR2 SVGIG (reference sequence). The ends were cut back, 2 bases at V and 4 bases at J, with 14 bases in the middle. This CDR3 spans 14 amino acids. CDR3 sequence (DNA): TGTGCCTGGAGTTCCTGGTCCAGGTCCTATGGCTACACCTTC. Translation: CAWSSWSRSYGYTF.

This clonotype was seen ten or more times. This chain links TRBV20-1 with TRBJ1-5, with TRBD1 as a possible D gene (5 bases). CDR1 and CDR2 from the germline V gene are DFQATT and SNEGSKA (reference sequence). V was trimmed by 3 bases and J by 6 bases, leaving 18 bases between them. This CDR3 is 15 amino acids long. CDR3 in amino acids: CSASSGQGIAQPQHF. CDR3 nucleotides: TGCAGTGCTAGCTCCGGCCAGGGCATTGCTCAGCCCCAGCATTTT.

The sample holds many counts of this clonotype. The CDR3 DNA reads as TGTGCCAGCAGGCCCGCCGGGACCAACCTGCACAATCAGCCCCAGCATTTT. Translation gives CASRPAGTNLHNQPQHF. The V call is TRBV28, the J call TRBJ1-5; possibly TRBD1 for D (5 bases). The CDR3 extends over 17 amino acids. Germline-derived CDR1 and CDR2 are MDHEN and SYDVKM. V was pared by 6 bases and J by 3 bases, with 21 bases between.

In this sample, this clonotype turned up a few times. This chain connects TRBV7-9 to TRBJ1-6; D gene uncertain. V dropped 1 base and J dropped 7 bases, with 11 bases sitting between them. The CDR3 spans 15 residues. From germline, CDR1 is SEHNR and CDR2 FQNEAQ (reference sequence). The CDR3 DNA follows: TGTGCCAGCAGCTTAGATCTGGAGGTGAATTCACCCCTCCACTTT. This gives the protein CASSLDLEVNSPLHF.

A few counts support this clonotype. The chain combines TRBV6-1 with TRBJ1-3; D remains ambiguous. Per the germline V gene, CDR1 is MNHNS and CDR2 is SASEGT. The CDR3 consists of 13 residues. Trimming pared 11 bases from V and 9 bases from J, leaving 20 bases between. The CDR3 DNA is TGTGCCCGACCGAGGAAGGGCCGGCTCACCATATATTTT. Amino acids: CARPRKGRLTIYF.

The chain carries TRBV3-1 and TRBJ2-7; D remains unclear. The V gene lost 4 bases and the J gene lost 4 bases, with 8 bases spanning the gap. This CDR3 contains 12 residues. Germline V gene lookup returns CDR1 LGHDT and CDR2 YNNKEL (reference sequence). The CDR3 sequence: CASSRDMYEQYF. DNA for the CDR3: TGTGCCAGCAGCCGAGACATGTACGAGCAGTACTTC.

This clonotype was recorded a few times. The gene calls are TRBV10-3 and TRBJ2-3; D uncertain. The CDR3 spans 13 residues. The germline CDR1 and CDR2 sequences are ENHRY and SYGVKD. Trimming shortened V by 2 bases and J by 4 bases, and 7 bases separated the two germline ends. The CDR3 DNA reads as TGTGCCATCAGTGAGCGGAGATCAGATACGCAGTATTTT. It encodes CAISERRSDTQYF.

Comment on this clonotype: With a much larger clone just one base away, this may be a read error. This rearrangement joins TRBV12-5 to TRBJ1-1; D unclear. Germline loops: CDR1 LGHNT, CDR2 FRNRAP. The CDR3 has 13 residues. The CDR3 is CASGLGQNTVAFF. DNA for the CDR3: TGTGCTAGTGGTTTGGGCCAGAACACTGTAGCTTTCTTT.

The chain recombines TRBV7-2 with TRBJ2-3; 7 positions match TRBD2. J gave up 0 bases and V 6 bases, and 9 bases lay outside the gene matches. The CDR3 is 16 residues long. Germline CDR1 SGHTA, CDR2 FQGNSA. The CDR3 spells CASSPSGFLSTDTQYF. DNA of the CDR3: TGTGCCAGCAGTCCTAGCGGCTTCCTTAGCACAGATACGCAGTATTTT.

This clonotype was counted many times. This chain joins TRBV3-1 and TRBJ1-2; a possible D gene is TRBD1 (5 bases). V shed 0 bases and J shed 2 bases, with 13 bases lying between them. The CDR3 runs 16 residues. Germline CDR1 reads LGHDT; CDR2 reads YNNKEL (reference sequence). The chain's CDR3 is CASSQDPTGVNYGYTF. The DNA for the CDR3 is TGTGCCAGCAGCCAAGACCCCACAGGAGTCAACTATGGCTACACCTTC.